The next 28 T cell receptor beta chains were all read from a single sample in a study of a mutant IDH1 vaccine in newly diagnosed glioma. Repertoires were generated with immunoSEQ multiplex PCR, while TCRdb's copy carries only in-frame clones and drops some. The sample holds fewer than 150,000 clones, 75% to 90% seen once. Time point reported: week 11, during vaccination. Topical imiquimod accompanied each vaccine dose, which consisted of 300 ug of mutant IDH1 20-mer peptide. No antigen has been identified for these receptors. Here the sequenced sample was PBMCs, taken from a glioma patient whose treatment included an IDH1 peptide vaccine. The receptors here all came from a woman between 50 and 59 years old with glioma.

The V call is TRBV2, the J call TRBJ2-7, with D possibly called TRBD1 or TRBD2 (5 bases each). With 8 bases removed from V and 1 base from J, the gap between germline ends came to 18 bases. The V gene's germline CDR1 is SNHLY and CDR2 FYNNEI. There are 15 residues in the CDR3. The CDR3: CASSSGQGPSYEQYF. CDR3 bases: TGTGCCAGCTCCTCGGGGCAGGGCCCTTCCTACGAGCAGTACTTC.

The chain employs TRBV27 and TRBJ1-1; D possibly corresponds to TRBD1 (5 bases). The CDR3 loop spans 15 amino acids. Germline-derived CDR1 and CDR2 are MNHEY and SMNVEV (reference sequence). The V and J ends lost 4 bases and 4 bases respectively, with 16 bases between them. CDR3 nucleotide sequence: TGTGCCAGCAGTTCCCCGGGGGGGTTGAGCACTGAAGCTTTCTTT. It is translated as CASSSPGGLSTEAFF.

The chain carries TRBV19 and TRBJ1-5; D not certain. V was clipped by 1 base and J by 1 base, with 11 bases between them. The CDR3 totals 16 residues. From germline, CDR1 is LNHDA and CDR2 SQIVND (reference sequence). The chain's CDR3 is CASSIGGIRSNQPQHF. The CDR3 DNA reads as TGTGCCAGTAGTATAGGAGGGATCAGGAGCAATCAGCCCCAGCATTTT.

The chain is built from TRBV10-1 and TRBJ2-1, with unresolved D. There are 15 residues in the CDR3. The V and J ends lost 3 bases and 0 bases respectively, with 9 bases between them. Germline V gene sequence: CDR1 WNHNN, CDR2 SYGVQD (reference sequence). CDR3 nucleotides: TGCGCCAGCAGTGAAGGCGTGAGCTCCTACAATGAGCAGTTCTTC. Translated, it gives CASSEGVSSYNEQFF.

V is TRBV6-6 and J is TRBJ2-7; TRBD2 matches 7 bases. J was trimmed by 4 bases and V by 7 bases; bases with no gene match: 1. This CDR3 comprises 11 residues. Germline V lookup: CDR1 MNHNY, CDR2 SVGAGI (reference sequence). CDR3 sequence: CASTGGYEQYF. The CDR3 DNA sequence: TGTGCCAGCACGGGGGGATACGAGCAGTACTTC.

The V call is TRBV7-9, the J call TRBJ2-7, with unresolved D. V lost 8 bases and J lost 0, with 14 bases in between. The CDR3 runs 14 residues. CDR1 is SEHNR, CDR2 FQNEAQ, per germline (reference sequence). CDR3 in amino acids: CASSPNFNSYEQYF. The DNA of the CDR3 is TGTGCCAGCTCCCCGAACTTTAACTCCTACGAGCAGTACTTC.

V gene TRBV4-1 combines with J gene TRBJ2-7; 12 bases align to TRBD2. Trimming took 1 base from V and 4 from J; bases not matched to a gene: 8. CDR3 length: 17 residues. The germline CDR1 and CDR2 sequences are MGHRA and YSYEKL. The chain's CDR3 is CASSQVIRLAGGYEQYF. DNA for the CDR3: TGCGCCAGCAGCCAAGTCATTCGGCTAGCGGGAGGGTACGAGCAGTACTTC.

The chain is built from TRBV7-2 and TRBJ2-7; D remains ambiguous. CDR3 length: 14 amino acids. V shed 0 bases and J shed 3 bases, with 9 bases lying between them. The germline V gene has CDR1 SGHTA and CDR2 FQGNSA. The CDR3, as DNA: TGTGCCAGCAGCTTAGCTGGGAATCTCTACGAGCAGTACTTC. Protein: CASSLAGNLYEQYF. Full variable domain (remainder filled in from reference TRBV7-2 and TRBJ2-7): GAGVSQSPSNKVTEKGKDVELRCDPISGHTALYWYRQSLGQGLEFLIYFQGNSAPDKSGLPSDRFSAERTGGSVSTLTIQRTQQEDSAVYLCASSLAGNLYEQYFGPGTRLTVT.

As regards this clone: This sample also contains other DNA sequences that code for the same CDR3. In DNA, the CDR3 is TGTGCCAGCAGTTACTCCGGACTAGCGGGCTACAATGAGCAGTTCTTC. Its protein is CASSYSGLAGYNEQFF. This chain uses TRBV6-5 with TRBJ2-1, with 11 bases that match TRBD2. Germline CDR1 reads MNHEY; CDR2 reads SVGAGI. With V trimmed by 0 bases and J by 3 bases, 1 base remained unmatched. The CDR3 is 16 amino acids.

The rearrangement links TRBV7-8 to TRBJ2-1; the match to TRBD2 covers 10 bases. V shed 1 base, J shed 1 base, and the junction held 1 base outside the gene matches. The CDR3 runs 16 residues. From germline, CDR1 is SGHVS and CDR2 FQNEAQ. CDR3 region: CASSLELAGSYNEQFF. CDR3 DNA: TGTGCCAGCAGCTTAGAACTAGCGGGGTCCTACAATGAGCAGTTCTTC.

The chain has TRBV7-9 and TRBJ2-1, with TRBD1 matching 9 bases. CDR3 length: 15 amino acids. V shed 7 bases and J 7 bases; nucleotides not matched to a gene: 11. Germline CDR1 is SEHNR and CDR2 is FQNEAQ (reference sequence). The DNA of the CDR3 is TGTGCCAGCACCTCAACAGGGGGCTCATTAAATGAGCAGTTCTTC. Protein sequence: CASTSTGGSLNEQFF.

The rearrangement links TRBV29-1 to TRBJ2-7; 12 bases line up with TRBD2. Looked up from germline, CDR1 is SQVTM and CDR2 is ANQGSEA. Unmatched junction bases numbered 7, after V lost 4 bases and J lost 6 bases. The CDR3 extends over 14 amino acids. Here the CDR3 reads CSVALAGGPGEQYF. The DNA of the CDR3 is TGCAGCGTTGCCCTAGCGGGAGGGCCGGGCGAGCAGTACTTC.

This CDR3 is CAYTRVNYGYTF. The DNA for the CDR3 is TGTGCCTACACCAGGGTTAACTATGGCTACACCTTC. The chain links TRBV30 to TRBJ1-2, with a weak D call TRBD1 (5 bases). The germline V and J ends were trimmed by 7 bases and 1 base, with 10 bases remaining between them. This CDR3 has 12 amino acids. Germline V lookup: CDR1 GTSNPN, CDR2 SVGIG (reference sequence).

V usage is TRBV28 and J usage is TRBJ2-3; TRBD2 might be the D (6 bases). This CDR3 is 15 amino acids long. Germline lookup yields CDR1 MDHEN and CDR2 SYDVKM. The V gene lost 4 bases and the J gene lost 1 base, with 12 bases spanning the gap. The CDR3 DNA sequence: TGTGCCAGCAGTTGGATGGGGGGACGCACAGATACGCAGTATTTT. This codes for CASSWMGGRTDTQYF.

The chain links TRBV2 to TRBJ1-2; D call uncertain. V was pared by 8 bases and J by 8 bases, with 24 bases between. This CDR3 is built from 15 residues. Germline lookup yields CDR1 SNHLY and CDR2 FYNNEI. CDR3 loop: CASRGTYLELWGYTF. The CDR3 DNA is TGTGCCAGCCGCGGAACCTACCTCGAATTATGGGGCTACACCTTC.

The genes are TRBV6-5 and TRBJ1-5; D is possibly TRBD1 (6 bases). The CDR3 runs to 15 residues. Germline CDR1 reads MNHEY; CDR2 reads SVGAGI. Trimming took off 2 bases at V and 4 bases at J, with 12 bases between the two ends. The CDR3 region is CASSYGGGQNQPQHF. CDR3 nucleotides: TGTGCCAGCAGTTACGGCGGGGGACAAAATCAGCCCCAGCATTTT.

This chain links TRBV2 with TRBJ2-5, with D possibly being TRBD2 (6 bases). V shed 8 bases and J shed 7 bases, with 11 bases lying between them. CDR1 is SNHLY and CDR2 is FYNNEI in the germline V gene. CDR3 length equals 11 residues. DNA of the CDR3: TGTGCCAGCTTGGAGGGATCGACCCAGTACTTC. Translated, it gives CASLEGSTQYF.

The chain combines TRBV12-5 with TRBJ2-3; 13 bases match TRBD2. V lost 4 bases to trimming and J lost 4 bases; unmatched junction nucleotides: 26. The CDR3 extends over 23 amino acids. Germline CDR1 reads LGHNT; CDR2 reads FRNRAP. CDR3 bases: TGTGCTAGTGGTTCAAGACTTTCCGCCCCGCCCCGGACTAGCGGGAGCCCCGCAGATACGCAGTATTTT. Its translation is CASGSRLSAPPRTSGSPADTQYF.

This chain links TRBV19 with TRBJ1-1, with D possibly being TRBD1 (5 bases). From germline, CDR1 is LNHDA and CDR2 SQIVND (reference sequence). The CDR3 has 15 residues. The V and J ends lost 10 bases and 0 bases respectively, with 18 bases between them. The CDR3: CANNGAGPMNTEAFF. As DNA, the CDR3 is TGTGCCAACAACGGGGCAGGGCCGATGAACACTGAAGCTTTCTTT.

This clone was seen only once. The rearrangement links TRBV9 to TRBJ2-1; 10 bases map to TRBD2. V lost 4 bases, J lost 7 bases, and 8 bases stayed unmatched. CDR3 length: 15 amino acids. Germline V gives CDR1 SGDLS, CDR2 YYNGEE. The CDR3 nucleotides are TGTGCCAGCAGCTCTAGCGGGAGTGGAAGGAATGAGCAGTTCTTC. Translated, it gives CASSSSGSGRNEQFF. Combining the CDR3 with reference TRBV9 and TRBJ2-1 gives the whole variable domain DSGVTQTPKHLITATGQRVTLRCSPRSGDLSVYWYQQSLDQGLQFLIQYYNGEERAKGNILERFSAQQFPDLHSELNLSSLELGDSALYFCASSSSGSGRNEQFFGPGTRLTVL.

The gene calls are TRBV11-2 and TRBJ2-5; D gene unclear. The CDR3 loop spans 15 amino acids. Germline CDR1 and CDR2: SGHAT and FQNNGV. V dropped 5 bases and J dropped 4 bases, with 17 bases sitting between them. The CDR3 region is CASSPAGTPGETQYF. DNA of the CDR3: TGTGCCAGCAGCCCCGCCGGTACTCCCGGAGAGACCCAGTACTTC.

V gene TRBV29-1 combines with J gene TRBJ2-7; maybe TRBD2 (6 bases). The CDR3 covers 13 residues. Trimming left V 2 bases short and J 5 bases short, with 13 bases between. Germline V gene lookup returns CDR1 SQVTM and CDR2 ANQGSEA. For the CDR3, the DNA is TGCAGCGTTGAAATCGGGGGATCGGACGAGCAGTACTTC. Amino acids: CSVEIGGSDEQYF.

The chain has TRBV19 and TRBJ1-5; TRBD1 might be the D (5 bases). The CDR3 consists of 17 residues. Germline lookup yields CDR1 LNHDA and CDR2 SQIVND (reference sequence). Trimming removed 2 bases from V and 0 bases from J, with 14 bases in between. CDR3: CASSIWGRGYSNQPQHF. The CDR3, as DNA: TGTGCCAGTAGTATATGGGGACGGGGTTATAGCAATCAGCCCCAGCATTTT.

The genes are TRBV28 and TRBJ2-1, with D perhaps TRBD1 or TRBD2 (6 bases each). The germline V and J ends were trimmed by 5 bases and 8 bases, with 19 bases remaining between them. The CDR3 is 15 residues long. From germline, CDR1 is MDHEN and CDR2 SYDVKM. In DNA, the CDR3 is TGTGCCAGCAGTCGGGGGACACCCACCGGCGATGAGCAGTTCTTC. Translated, it gives CASSRGTPTGDEQFF.

The rearrangement joins TRBV5-6 to TRBJ2-3; 8 bases are a match to TRBD1. CDR1 is SGHDT and CDR2 is YYEEEE in the germline V gene. This CDR3 is 17 amino acids long. V shed 3 bases and J 7 bases; nucleotides not matched to a gene: 16. The CDR3 nucleotides are TGTGCCAGCAGCTCCACAGGTGGGGACAGGCAGCACCATACGCAGTATTTT. It yields the protein CASSSTGGDRQHHTQYF.

V usage is TRBV28 and J usage is TRBJ2-7, with TRBD2 matching 7 bases. With 6 bases clipped from V and 2 bases from J, the junction kept 4 bases outside the gene matches. CDR1 and CDR2 from the germline V gene are MDHEN and SYDVKM. The length of the CDR3 is 13 residues. This CDR3 reads CASRGLHAYEQYF. The CDR3 nucleotides read TGTGCCAGCAGGGGACTACATGCCTACGAGCAGTACTTC.

This chain joins TRBV7-9 and TRBJ2-1; 8 bases are a match to TRBD2. CDR1 is SEHNR and CDR2 is FQNEAQ in the germline V gene (reference sequence). The CDR3 runs 19 residues. Losses at the gene ends were 4 bases for V and 0 bases for J; bases not matched to a gene: 14. The CDR3 loop reads CASSSSTRTSKSSYNEQFF. CDR3 nucleotide sequence: TGTGCCAGCAGCTCCTCGACCCGGACTAGCAAGAGCTCCTACAATGAGCAGTTCTTC.

The table lists this clone with a few counts. One end of the junction is discordant with germline, which a read error may explain. V gene TRBV20-1 combines with J gene TRBJ1-1, with 8 positions matching TRBD1. Germline CDR1 is DFQATT and CDR2 is SNEGSKA (reference sequence). CDR3 length: 10 amino acids. For the CDR3, the DNA is TGCAGTGCTTCTTACCCCGGACAGGGCTTT. It specifies CSASYPGQGF.